A selection of T cell receptor beta chains follows, all from one sample in a study of control samples from healthy donors and cancer patients. The data were produced by immunoSEQ multiplex PCR, yet TCRdb's version contains in-frame clones alone and is incomplete. This sample yields about 140,000 clones, of which 94% are seen a single time; under 15% belongs to the top ten. The sample consisted of blood. The source is a man aged 40-55 years in good health. The CDR3 runs from the conserved cysteine through the conserved F or W. A D gene is named only where the DNA matches it firmly.

D: TRBD1; V: TRBV6-5; J: TRBJ2-5; DNA: TGTGCCAGCAGTTACTCGGGACAGAAGAAAGGAGAGACCCAGTACTTC; CDR3: CASSYSGQKKGETQYF
D: TRBD2; V: TRBV24-1; J: TRBJ2-3; DNA: TGTGCCACCAGCGGGAGGGCCAGAGATACGCAGTATTTT; CDR3: CATSGRARDTQYF
D: TRBD1; V: TRBV7-2; J: TRBJ2-7; DNA: TGTGCCAGCAGCTTAAAGGGACAGGGGAACCTCTACGAGCAGTACTTC; CDR3: CASSLKGQGNLYEQYF
D: TRBD2; V: TRBV3-1/TRBV3-2; J: TRBJ2-7; DNA: TGTGCCAGCAGCCACTTTCGGGCGGGGGGCAACTACGAGCAGTACTTC; CDR3: CASSHFRAGGNYEQYF
D: .; V: TRBV5-4; J: TRBJ2-7; DNA: TGTGCCAGCAGCCCTTCAACAGGGTCGGGGGCTTACGAGCAGTACTTC; CDR3: CASSPSTGSGAYEQYF
D: .; V: TRBV12-2; J: TRBJ2-5; DNA: TGTGCAAGTCGCTTCGACAGAAAGAAAGAGACCCAGTACTTC; CDR3: CASRFDRKKETQYF
D: TRBD1; V: TRBV7-2; J: TRBJ1-1; DNA: TGTGCCAGCAGCTTTTCGACAGGGAGGAACACTGAAGCTTTCTTT; CDR3: CASSFSTGRNTEAFF
D: TRBD1; V: TRBV28; J: TRBJ2-3; DNA: TGTGTCGTGACAGGGGGCGCGACAGATACGCAGTATTTT; CDR3: CVVTGGATDTQYF
D: .; V: TRBV6-5; J: TRBJ2-1; DNA: TGTGCCAGCAGTTACTCGAGTAGCTCCTACAATGAGCAGTTCTTC; CDR3: CASSYSSSSYNEQFF
D: TRBD2; V: TRBV7-3; J: TRBJ2-1; DNA: TGTGCCAGCAGCCCAACTAGCGGGAGGGCCACTGAGCAGTTCTTC; CDR3: CASSPTSGRATEQFF
D: .; V: TRBV27; J: TRBJ2-6; DNA: TGTGCCAGCAGCTACTCTGGGGCCAACGTCCTGACTTTC; CDR3: CASSYSGANVLTF
D: .; V: TRBV12-2; J: TRBJ1-6; DNA: TGTGCAAGTCGTCCCGGGACAGGCCCTCTAGAATATAATTCTCCCCTCCACTTT; CDR3: CASRPGTGPLEYNSPLHF
D: TRBD2; V: TRBV19; J: TRBJ2-3; DNA: TGTGCCAGTAGTCCAAGACGGGGAGGGAGCACAGATACGCAGTATTTT; CDR3: CASSPRRGGSTDTQYF
D: .; V: TRBV6-5; J: TRBJ2-7; DNA: TGTGCCAGCAGTTTCGGCAGAATCTCCTACGAGCAGTACTTC; CDR3: CASSFGRISYEQYF
D: TRBD2; V: TRBV2; J: TRBJ2-2; DNA: TGTGCCAGCAGTGGACTAGCGTCCGGGGAGCTGTTTTTT; CDR3: CASSGLASGELFF
D: .; V: TRBV28; J: TRBJ2-3; DNA: TGTGCCAGCAACCCCGGCAGTGGAGCAGATACGCAGTATTTT; CDR3: CASNPGSGADTQYF
D: .; V: TRBV20-1; J: TRBJ1-2; DNA: TGCAGTGCGGAGGCAGCATATGGCTACACCTTC; CDR3: CSAEAAYGYTF
D: TRBD1; V: TRBV19; J: TRBJ1-1; DNA: TGTGCCAGTAGTATGACAGGGGGAAAGAACACTGAAGCTTTCTTT; CDR3: CASSMTGGKNTEAFF
D: .; V: TRBV3-1/TRBV3-2; J: TRBJ1-4; DNA: TGTGCCAGCAGCCCACTGGAGGGGATGAATGAAAAACTGTTTTTT; CDR3: CASSPLEGMNEKLFF